This T cell receptor (beta chain) came from a study of molecular identifiers for immune sequencing clone quantification. TCRdb re-analysed the PCR reads in MiXCR, keeping a single row per CDR3 protein. The sample includes about half a million distinct CDR3 sequences, about 21% of them seen just once. This clonotype occurred many times. Germline loops: CDR1 SGHRS, CDR2 YFSETQ. This CDR3 region has 12 residues. The trim removed 5 bases at V and 6 bases at J, leaving 5 bases unmatched. When naive CD8 T cells were sorted, they were gated as CD8+CD4-CCR7+CD45RA+. This receptor was identified in a human donor in good health. Some libraries in this study had Jurkat cell RNA spiked in. The chain links TRBV5-1 to TRBJ2-7, with 7 bases fitting TRBD2. Material: naive CD8+ T cells from blood, with Jurkat cell RNA spiked in. The sample's subset: FACS-sorted CD8+CD4-CCR7+CD45RA+ naive T cells. In DNA, the CDR3 is TGCGCCAGCAGTTGGACGGGGGGCGAGCAGTACTTC. It yields the protein CASSWTGGEQYF.